This is a list of T cell receptor beta chains from one sample in a study of somatic mutations in cytotoxic T cells in rheumatoid arthritis. Sequencing used immunoSEQ multiplex PCR; TCRdb keeps in-frame clones, though not all of them. Found here are 4,500 to 5,500 clones, just under 80% of them singletons; the top ten hold around two fifths. Sequencing was carried out using CD8+ T cells sorted from blood. Receptors originate from a man in his sixties or seventies with rheumatoid arthritis. CDR3s include the opening cysteine and the closing phenylalanine or tryptophan. D genes are given only for firm matches. Size is omitted from some rows. Given values are once, few, many or a class for expanded clones.

D: TRBD2; V: TRBV11-1; size: .; J: TRBJ2-7; CDR3: CASSLARGAGAEPQYF; DNA: TGTGCCAGCAGCTTAGCGCGTGGAGCGGGAGCCGAGCCGCAGTACTTC
D: .; V: TRBV27; size: .; J: TRBJ1-6; CDR3: CASSFRGYNSPLHF; DNA: TGTGCCAGCAGTTTTCGGGGATATAATTCACCCCTCCACTTT
D: .; V: TRBV6-5; size: .; J: TRBJ1-5; CDR3: CASSRVQVSNQPQHF; DNA: TGTGCCAGCAGCCGAGTACAGGTTAGCAATCAGCCCCAGCATTTT
D: .; V: TRBV6-6; size: .; J: TRBJ2-1; CDR3: CASSYGGLDEQFF; DNA: TGTGCCAGCAGTTACGGGGGCTTGGATGAGCAGTTCTTC
D: TRBD1; V: TRBV6-5; size: .; J: TRBJ1-2; CDR3: CASSSTGGGYGYTF; DNA: TGTGCCAGCAGTTCTACAGGGGGCGGCTATGGCTACACCTTC
D: .; V: TRBV9; size: .; J: TRBJ1-2; CDR3: CASSVVGGGSYGYTF; DNA: TGTGCCAGCAGCGTAGTTGGGGGGGGATCCTATGGCTACACCTTC
D: TRBD1; V: TRBV5-5; size: .; J: TRBJ1-5; CDR3: CASSRQGRLNQPQHF; DNA: TGTGCCAGCAGCCGACAGGGCCGCCTAAATCAGCCCCAGCATTTT
D: TRBD1; V: TRBV2; size: .; J: TRBJ1-5; CDR3: CASSGGFGTGDRGFSQPQHF; DNA: TGTGCCAGCAGTGGGGGGTTTGGGACAGGGGATAGGGGATTCAGTCAGCCCCAGCATTTT
D: .; V: TRBV5-5; size: .; J: TRBJ2-2; CDR3: CASSLSVTGELFF; DNA: TGTGCCAGCAGCTTGTCGGTCACCGGGGAGCTGTTTTTT
D: .; V: TRBV27; size: .; J: TRBJ2-7; CDR3: CASSYTGATYEQYF; DNA: TGTGCCAGCTCATACACGGGAGCTACCTACGAGCAGTACTTC
D: .; V: TRBV4-1; size: .; J: TRBJ2-2; CDR3: CASSRQNLNTGELFF; DNA: TGCGCCAGCAGCCGACAGAACTTGAACACCGGGGAGCTGTTTTTT
D: .; V: TRBV7-7; size: .; J: TRBJ2-7; CDR3: CASSSCPGEAPDEQYF; DNA: TGTGCCAGCAGCTCTTGCCCCGGGGAGGCGCCCGACGAGCAGTACTTC
D: .; V: TRBV6-5; size: once; J: TRBJ2-1; CDR3: CASSYLTSGVEQFF; DNA: TGTGCCAGCAGTTACTTAACCTCCGGAGTGGAGCAGTTCTTC
D: TRBD1; V: TRBV6-5; size: .; J: TRBJ2-7; CDR3: CASSLGQGPYEQYF; DNA: TGTGCCAGCAGTTTAGGACAGGGGCCCTACGAGCAGTACTTC
D: .; V: TRBV11-2; size: .; J: TRBJ1-5; CDR3: CASSQGRDIGNQPQHF; DNA: TGTGCCAGCAGCCAGGGACGGGACATCGGCAATCAGCCCCAGCATTTT
D: .; V: TRBV27; size: .; J: TRBJ2-1; CDR3: CASSLSGWEQFF; DNA: TGTGCCAGCAGTTTATCGGGCTGGGAGCAGTTCTTC
D: TRBD1; V: TRBV5-1; size: .; J: TRBJ2-3; CDR3: CASSWDRGHSDTQYF; DNA: TGCGCCAGCAGCTGGGACAGGGGGCACTCAGATACGCAGTATTTT
D: .; V: TRBV6-5; size: once; J: TRBJ2-3; CDR3: CASSIGGTDTQYF; DNA: TGTGCCAGCAGTATAGGGGGCACAGATACGCAGTATTTT
D: .; V: TRBV28; size: .; J: TRBJ1-1; CDR3: CASSLRGNTEAFF; DNA: TGTGCCAGCAGTTTAAGGGGGAACACTGAAGCTTTCTTT
D: .; V: TRBV6-6; size: .; J: TRBJ1-4; CDR3: CASSYPGRGDEKLFF; DNA: TGTGCCAGCAGTTACCCGGGGAGGGGCGATGAAAAACTGTTTTTT
D: .; V: TRBV5-5; size: .; J: TRBJ2-7; CDR3: CASSLANAGYEQYF; DNA: TGTGCCAGCAGCTTGGCCAATGCGGGCTACGAGCAGTACTTC
D: TRBD1; V: TRBV6-5; size: .; J: TRBJ1-2; CDR3: CASSDLGQVGPYTF; DNA: TGTGCCAGCAGTGACTTAGGACAGGTGGGCCCCTACACCTTC
D: .; V: TRBV5-4; size: .; J: TRBJ1-1; CDR3: CASSSIWSRGSNEPQAFF; DNA: TGTGCCAGCAGTTCGATTTGGTCGCGGGGGTCAAACGAACCCCAAGCTTTCTTT
D: TRBD2; V: TRBV11-2; size: once; J: TRBJ2-7; CDR3: CASSRAGSALYEQYF; DNA: TGTGCCAGCAGCCGAGCGGGATCAGCGTTGTACGAGCAGTACTTC
D: TRBD2; V: TRBV11-2; size: .; J: TRBJ2-3; CDR3: CASTLAGGTDTQYF; DNA: TGTGCCAGCACCTTAGCGGGGGGCACAGATACGCAGTATTTT
D: TRBD1; V: TRBV27; size: once; J: TRBJ1-3; CDR3: CASSYSGTAASGNTIYF; DNA: TGTGCCAGCAGCTACTCCGGGACAGCCGCCTCGGGAAACACCATATATTTT
D: .; V: TRBV7-9; size: .; J: TRBJ2-7; CDR3: CASSLGGPLDF; DNA: TGTGCCAGCAGCTTAGGAGGGCCACTTGACTTC
D: .; V: TRBV6-5; size: .; J: TRBJ2-3; CDR3: CASSYSTRGADTQYF; DNA: TGTGCCAGCAGTTACTCGACCAGGGGAGCAGATACGCAGTATTTT
D: .; V: TRBV25-1; size: .; J: TRBJ2-5; CDR3: CAAEVGVTQYF; DNA: TGTGCCGCGGAGGTCGGGGTGACCCAGTACTTC
D: TRBD1; V: TRBV7-9; size: .; J: TRBJ2-7; CDR3: CASSLAPRDSSYEQYF; DNA: TGTGCCAGCAGCTTAGCGCCCCGGGACAGCTCCTACGAGCAGTACTTC
D: .; V: TRBV2; size: .; J: TRBJ2-5; CDR3: CASSESRGDQETQYF; DNA: TGTGCCAGCAGTGAGAGCAGGGGGGACCAAGAGACCCAGTACTTC
D: TRBD2; V: TRBV14; size: .; J: TRBJ2-1; CDR3: CASGQGSGRLYNEQFF; DNA: TGTGCCAGCGGCCAGGGTAGCGGGAGACTCTACAATGAGCAGTTCTTC
D: TRBD2; V: TRBV7-9; size: .; J: TRBJ2-1; CDR3: CASSLASSGSKNEQFF; DNA: TGTGCCAGCAGCTTAGCCTCTAGCGGGAGCAAGAATGAGCAGTTCTTC
D: TRBD2; V: TRBV27; size: .; J: TRBJ2-7; CDR3: CASSLSASGRTYEQYF; DNA: TGTGCCAGCAGTTTATCGGCTAGCGGGCGCACCTACGAGCAGTACTTC
D: .; V: TRBV28; size: .; J: TRBJ2-1; CDR3: CASKYPSSSYNEQFF; DNA: TGTGCCAGCAAGTATCCTAGCAGCTCCTACAATGAGCAGTTCTTC
D: TRBD1; V: TRBV6-5; size: few; J: TRBJ2-5; CDR3: CASSYDRAGETQYF; DNA: TGTGCCAGCAGTTACGACAGGGCGGGAGAGACCCAGTACTTC
D: .; V: TRBV11-2; size: .; J: TRBJ1-3; CDR3: CASSYNSGNTIYF; DNA: TGTGCCAGCAGCTATAACTCTGGAAACACCATATATTTT
D: .; V: TRBV9; size: .; J: TRBJ1-2; CDR3: CASSPASGGAAYGYTF; DNA: TGTGCCAGCAGCCCCGCTAGTGGGGGGGCGGCATATGGCTACACCTTC
D: .; V: TRBV6-5; size: .; J: TRBJ2-1; CDR3: CASSYSGGLDEQFF; DNA: TGTGCCAGCAGTTACTCCGGGGGGCTGGATGAGCAGTTCTTC
D: .; V: TRBV5-4; size: .; J: TRBJ2-7; CDR3: CASSLGTYEQYF; DNA: TGTGCCAGCAGCCTAGGTACCTACGAGCAGTACTTC
D: TRBD1; V: TRBV2; size: few; J: TRBJ2-7; CDR3: CASTWGQGAYEQYF; DNA: TGTGCCAGCACCTGGGGACAGGGAGCCTACGAGCAGTACTTC
D: TRBD1; V: TRBV7-9; size: few; J: TRBJ1-4; CDR3: CASSPGQGAIEKLFF; DNA: TGTGCCAGCAGCCCCGGACAGGGGGCGATAGAAAAACTGTTTTTT
D: .; V: TRBV2; size: once; J: TRBJ2-2; CDR3: CASSERGSDTGELFF; DNA: TGTGCCAGCAGTGAAAGAGGGAGTGACACCGGGGAGCTGTTTTTT
D: TRBD2; V: TRBV9; size: .; J: TRBJ2-7; CDR3: CASQRGTVYEQYF; DNA: TGTGCCAGTCAGCGGGGGACCGTCTACGAGCAGTACTTC
D: .; V: TRBV30; size: .; J: TRBJ2-1; CDR3: CAWSTSPLAGYHNEQFF; DNA: TGTGCCTGGAGTACCTCCCCTCTTGCGGGATACCACAATGAGCAGTTCTTC
D: .; V: TRBV29-1; size: once; J: TRBJ2-3; CDR3: CSVEGWRGLDTQYF; DNA: TGCAGCGTTGAAGGGTGGAGGGGGCTAGATACGCAGTATTTT
D: .; V: TRBV6-5; size: .; J: TRBJ1-1; CDR3: CASSYDVGGGNTEAFF; DNA: TGTGCCAGCAGTTACGACGTCGGGGGTGGGAACACTGAAGCTTTCTTT
D: .; V: TRBV4-1; size: once; J: TRBJ1-1; CDR3: CASSHLTEVGEAFF; DNA: TGCGCCAGCAGCCACCTCACTGAGGTTGGAGAAGCTTTCTTT
D: .; V: TRBV7-6; size: .; J: TRBJ2-3; CDR3: CASSVTFSDTQYF; DNA: TGTGCCAGCAGCGTGACATTCTCAGATACGCAGTATTTT
D: .; V: TRBV5-4; size: few; J: TRBJ2-7; CDR3: CASSLASDEQYF; DNA: TGTGCCAGCAGCTTGGCTAGCGACGAGCAGTACTTC
D: .; V: TRBV14; size: .; J: TRBJ1-1; CDR3: CASSRGKTEAFF; DNA: TGTGCCAGTAGCAGGGGTAAGACTGAAGCTTTCTTT
D: .; V: TRBV11-2; size: few; J: TRBJ1-1; CDR3: CASSLYMEAFF; DNA: TGTGCCAGCAGCTTATATATGGAAGCTTTCTTT
D: TRBD1; V: TRBV11-2; size: .; J: TRBJ1-3; CDR3: CASSYFGQGVGNTIYF; DNA: TGTGCCAGCAGCTACTTCGGACAGGGCGTTGGAAACACCATATATTTT
D: .; V: TRBV10-3; size: .; J: TRBJ2-3; CDR3: CAISDSVPDTQYF; DNA: TGTGCCATCAGTGATAGCGTCCCAGATACGCAGTATTTT
D: .; V: TRBV19; size: once; J: TRBJ1-1; CDR3: CASSIKSGTEAFF; DNA: TGTGCCAGTAGTATCAAGTCGGGCACTGAAGCTTTCTTT
D: TRBD2; V: TRBV10-3; size: .; J: TRBJ2-5; CDR3: CAISQPGLAGGPRETQYF; DNA: TGTGCCATCAGTCAGCCGGGACTAGCGGGAGGGCCCCGTGAGACCCAGTACTTC